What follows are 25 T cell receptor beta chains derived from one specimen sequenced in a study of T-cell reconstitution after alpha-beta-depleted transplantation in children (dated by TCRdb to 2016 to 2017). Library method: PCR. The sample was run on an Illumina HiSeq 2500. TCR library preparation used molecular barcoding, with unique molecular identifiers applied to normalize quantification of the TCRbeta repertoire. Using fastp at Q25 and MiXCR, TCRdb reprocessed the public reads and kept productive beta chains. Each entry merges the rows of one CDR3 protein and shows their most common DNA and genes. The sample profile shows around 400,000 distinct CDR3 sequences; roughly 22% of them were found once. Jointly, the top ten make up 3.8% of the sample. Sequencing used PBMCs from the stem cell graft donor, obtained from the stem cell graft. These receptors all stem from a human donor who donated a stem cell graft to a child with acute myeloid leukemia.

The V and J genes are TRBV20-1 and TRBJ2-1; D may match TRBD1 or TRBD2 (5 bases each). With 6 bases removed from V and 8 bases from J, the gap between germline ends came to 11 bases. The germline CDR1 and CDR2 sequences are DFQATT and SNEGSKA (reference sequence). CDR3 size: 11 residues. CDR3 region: CSAKLGDEQFF. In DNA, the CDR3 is TGCAGTGCAAAACTAGGGGATGAGCAGTTCTTC.

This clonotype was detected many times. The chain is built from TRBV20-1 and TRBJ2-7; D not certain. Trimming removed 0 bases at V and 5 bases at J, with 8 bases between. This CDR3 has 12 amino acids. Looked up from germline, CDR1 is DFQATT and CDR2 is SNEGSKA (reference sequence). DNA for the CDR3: TGCAGTGCTAGAGACCCTACCCACGAGCAGTACTTC. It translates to CSARDPTHEQYF.

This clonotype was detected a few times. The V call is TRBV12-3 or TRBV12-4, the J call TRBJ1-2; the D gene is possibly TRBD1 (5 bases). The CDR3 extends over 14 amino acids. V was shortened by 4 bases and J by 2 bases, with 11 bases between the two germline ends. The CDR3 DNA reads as TGTGCCAGCAGTTCCGGTCCAGGGAACTATGGCTACACCTTC. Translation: CASSSGPGNYGYTF.

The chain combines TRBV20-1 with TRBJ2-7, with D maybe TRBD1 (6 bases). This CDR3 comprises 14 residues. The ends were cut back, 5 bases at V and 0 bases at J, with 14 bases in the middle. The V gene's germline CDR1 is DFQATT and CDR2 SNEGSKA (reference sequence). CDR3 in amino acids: CSAAGVLNSYEQYF. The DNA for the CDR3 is TGCAGTGCTGCAGGGGTCCTCAACTCCTACGAGCAGTACTTC.

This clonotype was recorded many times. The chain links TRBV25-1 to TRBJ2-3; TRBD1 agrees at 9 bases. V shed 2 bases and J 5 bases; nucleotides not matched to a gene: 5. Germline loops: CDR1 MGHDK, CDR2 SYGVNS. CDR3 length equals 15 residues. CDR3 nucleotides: TGTGCCAGCAGTGAACGGGACAGGGACCTAGATACGCAGTATTTT. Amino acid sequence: CASSERDRDLDTQYF.

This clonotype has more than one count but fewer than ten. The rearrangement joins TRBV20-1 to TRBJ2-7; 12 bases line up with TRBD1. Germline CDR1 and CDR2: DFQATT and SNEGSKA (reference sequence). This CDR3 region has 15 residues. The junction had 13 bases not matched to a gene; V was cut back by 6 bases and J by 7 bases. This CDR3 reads CSATNQGQGAREQYF. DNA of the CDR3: TGCAGTGCCACTAACCAGGGACAGGGGGCCAGGGAGCAGTACTTC.

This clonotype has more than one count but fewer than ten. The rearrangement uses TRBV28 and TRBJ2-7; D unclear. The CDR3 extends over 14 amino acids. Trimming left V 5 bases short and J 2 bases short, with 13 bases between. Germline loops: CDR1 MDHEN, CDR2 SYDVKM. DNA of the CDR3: TGTGCCAGCAGTCCGCCGGGCCTTACCTACGAGCAGTACTTC. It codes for CASSPPGLTYEQYF.

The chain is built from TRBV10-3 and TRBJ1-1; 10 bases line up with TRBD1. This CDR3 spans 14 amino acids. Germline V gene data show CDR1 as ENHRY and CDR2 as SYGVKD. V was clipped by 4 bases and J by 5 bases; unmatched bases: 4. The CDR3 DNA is TGTGCCATCAGTGGGACAGGGGGGAAGACTGAAGCTTTCTTT. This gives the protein CAISGTGGKTEAFF.

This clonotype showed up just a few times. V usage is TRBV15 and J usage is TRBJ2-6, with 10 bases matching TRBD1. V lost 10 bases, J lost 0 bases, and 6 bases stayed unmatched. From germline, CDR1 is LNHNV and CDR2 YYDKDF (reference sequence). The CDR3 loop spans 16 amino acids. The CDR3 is CANDGTGDSGANVLTF. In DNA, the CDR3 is TGTGCCAATGACGGGACAGGGGACTCTGGGGCCAACGTCCTGACTTTC.

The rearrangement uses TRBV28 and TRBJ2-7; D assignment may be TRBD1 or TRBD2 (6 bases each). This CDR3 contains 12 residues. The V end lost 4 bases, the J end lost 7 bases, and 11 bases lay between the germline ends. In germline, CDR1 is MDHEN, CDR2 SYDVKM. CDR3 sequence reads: CASSWRGREQYF. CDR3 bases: TGTGCCAGCAGTTGGAGGGGGAGAGAGCAGTACTTC.

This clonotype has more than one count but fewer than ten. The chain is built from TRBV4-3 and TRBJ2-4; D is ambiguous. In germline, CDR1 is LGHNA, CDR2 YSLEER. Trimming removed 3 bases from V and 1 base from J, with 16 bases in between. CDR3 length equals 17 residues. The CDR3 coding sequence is TGCGCCAGCAGCCATCAAGCCTCCGACGTGGCCAAAAACATTCAGTACTTC. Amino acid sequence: CASSHQASDVAKNIQYF.

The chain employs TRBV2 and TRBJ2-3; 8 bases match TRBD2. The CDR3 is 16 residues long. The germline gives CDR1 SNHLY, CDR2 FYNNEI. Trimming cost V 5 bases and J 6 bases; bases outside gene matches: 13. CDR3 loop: CASSRGRNGGRDTQYF. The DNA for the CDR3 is TGTGCCAGCAGTCGGGGTCGCAATGGCGGGAGGGATACGCAGTATTTT.

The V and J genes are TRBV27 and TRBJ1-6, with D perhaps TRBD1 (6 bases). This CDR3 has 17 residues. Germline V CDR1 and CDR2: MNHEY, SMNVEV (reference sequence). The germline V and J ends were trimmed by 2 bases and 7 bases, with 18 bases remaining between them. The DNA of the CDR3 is TGTGCCAGCAGTTTAAAGGGGGTCGTGAGGCCGAATTCACCCCTCCACTTT. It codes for CASSLKGVVRPNSPLHF.

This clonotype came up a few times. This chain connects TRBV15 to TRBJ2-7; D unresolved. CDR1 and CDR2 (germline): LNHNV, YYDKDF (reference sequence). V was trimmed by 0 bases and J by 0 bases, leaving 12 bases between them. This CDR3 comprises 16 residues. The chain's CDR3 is CATSRDPGVSSYEQYF. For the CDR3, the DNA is TGTGCCACCAGCAGAGATCCTGGCGTAAGCTCCTACGAGCAGTACTTC.

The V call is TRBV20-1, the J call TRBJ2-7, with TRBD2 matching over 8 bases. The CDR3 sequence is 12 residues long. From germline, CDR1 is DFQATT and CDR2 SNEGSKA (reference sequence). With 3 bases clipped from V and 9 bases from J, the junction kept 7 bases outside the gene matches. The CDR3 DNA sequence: TGCAGTGCTAGTCGGGAGGGGGAGGCGCAGTACTTC. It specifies CSASREGEAQYF.

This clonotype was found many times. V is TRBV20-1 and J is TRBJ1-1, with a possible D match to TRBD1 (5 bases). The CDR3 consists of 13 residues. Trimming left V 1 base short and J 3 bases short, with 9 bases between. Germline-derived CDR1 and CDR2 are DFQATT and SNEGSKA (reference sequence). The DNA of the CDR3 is TGCAGTGCTAGAGGATCCAGGGACACTGAAGCTTTCTTT. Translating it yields CSARGSRDTEAFF.

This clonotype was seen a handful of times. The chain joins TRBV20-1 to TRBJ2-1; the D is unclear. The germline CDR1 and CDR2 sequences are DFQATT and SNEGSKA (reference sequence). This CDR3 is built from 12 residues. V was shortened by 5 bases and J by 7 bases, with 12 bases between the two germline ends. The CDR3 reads CSAYHPGNEQFF. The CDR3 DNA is TGCAGTGCTTACCATCCTGGGAATGAGCAGTTCTTC.

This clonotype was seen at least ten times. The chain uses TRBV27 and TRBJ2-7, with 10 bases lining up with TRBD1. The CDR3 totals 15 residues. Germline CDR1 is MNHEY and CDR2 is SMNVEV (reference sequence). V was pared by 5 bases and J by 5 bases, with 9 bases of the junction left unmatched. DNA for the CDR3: TGTGCCAGCAGTACCGGACAGGGGGTAGTTAACGAGCAGTACTTC. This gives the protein CASSTGQGVVNEQYF.

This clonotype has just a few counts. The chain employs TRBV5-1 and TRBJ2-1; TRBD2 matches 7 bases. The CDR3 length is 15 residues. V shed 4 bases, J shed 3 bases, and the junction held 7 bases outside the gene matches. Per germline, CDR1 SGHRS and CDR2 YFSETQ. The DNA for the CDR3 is TGCGCCAGCAGCATCACTAGCGACCGCTACAATGAGCAGTTCTTC. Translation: CASSITSDRYNEQFF.

This chain's CDR3 is CASSSPGGRGETQYF. In DNA, the CDR3 is TGTGCCAGCAGTTCCCCGGGTGGCCGGGGAGAGACCCAGTACTTC. The chain recombines TRBV12-3 or TRBV12-4 with TRBJ2-5; possible D gene TRBD2, 5 bases. V was clipped by 4 bases and J by 4 bases, with 16 bases between them. CDR3 length: 15 amino acids.

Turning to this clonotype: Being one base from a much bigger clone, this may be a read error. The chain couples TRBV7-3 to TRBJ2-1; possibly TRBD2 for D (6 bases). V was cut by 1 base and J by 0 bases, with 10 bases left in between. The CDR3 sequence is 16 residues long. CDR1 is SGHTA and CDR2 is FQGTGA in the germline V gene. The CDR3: CASSLIAASSYNEQFF. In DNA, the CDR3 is TGTGCCAGCAGCTTAATAGCGGCTAGCTCCTACAATGAGCAGTTCTTC.

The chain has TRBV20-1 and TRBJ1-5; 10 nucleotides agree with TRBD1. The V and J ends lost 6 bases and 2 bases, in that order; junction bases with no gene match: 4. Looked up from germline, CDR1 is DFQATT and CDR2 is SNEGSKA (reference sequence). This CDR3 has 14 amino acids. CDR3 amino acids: CSAGQGEGNQPQHF. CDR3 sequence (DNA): TGCAGTGCCGGACAGGGGGAAGGCAATCAGCCCCAGCATTTT.

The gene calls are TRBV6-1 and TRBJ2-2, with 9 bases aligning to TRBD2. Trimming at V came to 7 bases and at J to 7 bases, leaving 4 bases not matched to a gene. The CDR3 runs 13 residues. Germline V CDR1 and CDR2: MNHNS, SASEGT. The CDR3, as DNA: TGTGCCAGCACCGGACTAGCGAACGGGGAGCTGTTTTTT. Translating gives CASTGLANGELFF.

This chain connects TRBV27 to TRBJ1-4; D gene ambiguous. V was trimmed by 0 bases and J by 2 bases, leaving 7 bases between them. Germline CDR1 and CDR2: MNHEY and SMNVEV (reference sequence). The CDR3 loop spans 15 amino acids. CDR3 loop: CASSLSPQTNEKLFF. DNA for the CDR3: TGTGCCAGCAGTTTATCGCCACAGACTAATGAAAAACTGTTTTTT.

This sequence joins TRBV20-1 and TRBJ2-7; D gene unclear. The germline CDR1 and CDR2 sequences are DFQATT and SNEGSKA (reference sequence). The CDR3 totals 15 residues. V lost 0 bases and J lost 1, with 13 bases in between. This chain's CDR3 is CSARDQQPGSYEQYF. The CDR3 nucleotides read TGCAGTGCTAGAGATCAGCAGCCCGGGTCCTACGAGCAGTACTTC.